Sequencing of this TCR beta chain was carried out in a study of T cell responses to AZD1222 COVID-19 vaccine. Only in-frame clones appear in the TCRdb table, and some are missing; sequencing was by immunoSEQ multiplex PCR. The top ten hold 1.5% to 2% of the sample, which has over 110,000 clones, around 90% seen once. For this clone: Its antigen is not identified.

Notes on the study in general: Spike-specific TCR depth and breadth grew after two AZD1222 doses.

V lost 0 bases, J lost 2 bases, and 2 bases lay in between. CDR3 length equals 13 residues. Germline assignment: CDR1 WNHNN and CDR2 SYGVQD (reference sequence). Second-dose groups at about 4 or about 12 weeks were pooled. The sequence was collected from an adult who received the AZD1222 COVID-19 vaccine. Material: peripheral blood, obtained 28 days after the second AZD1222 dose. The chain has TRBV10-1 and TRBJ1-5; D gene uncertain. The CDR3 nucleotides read TGCGCCAGCAGTGAGTCCCGCAATCAGCCCCAGCATTTT. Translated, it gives CASSESRNQPQHF.